The 29 T cell receptor beta chains below were found in one sample sequenced in a study of cytomegalovirus exposure and HLA in healthy donors. 60 Vbeta and 13 Jbeta primers were used in PCR. Here immunoSEQ multiplex PCR was the method, and the copy in TCRdb shows in-frame clones only, minus some. The profile shows about 140,000 clones, roughly 83% of them singletons. Input material: PBMCs. Source of these receptors: a female donor in good health and CMV-seronegative.

J is TRBJ1-2 and V is TRBV2, with a weak D call TRBD1 (5 bases). The V and J ends lost 6 bases and 3 bases respectively, with 11 bases between them. This CDR3 has 13 residues. Per the germline V gene, CDR1 is SNHLY and CDR2 is FYNNEI. CDR3 in amino acids: CASSIRAHYGYTF. The CDR3 bases are TGTGCCAGCAGCATCAGGGCCCACTATGGCTACACCTTC.

This sequence joins TRBV5-1 and TRBJ2-7, with D uncertain. The CDR3 sequence is 13 residues long. V shed 0 bases and J shed 1 base, with 5 bases lying between them. From germline, CDR1 is SGHRS and CDR2 YFSETQ. CDR3 protein: CASSLASSYEQYF. The CDR3 DNA reads as TGCGCCAGCAGCTTGGCCAGTTCCTACGAGCAGTACTTC.

This chain joins TRBV6-1 and TRBJ2-2; D not resolved. The CDR3 runs 18 residues. V was cut by 2 bases and J by 0 bases, with 16 bases left in between. Germline CDR1 and CDR2: MNHNS and SASEGT. This CDR3 is CASSEKSLQAPNTGELFF. The DNA for the CDR3 is TGTGCCAGCAGTGAAAAGTCCCTCCAGGCCCCGAACACCGGGGAGCTGTTTTTT.

The chain combines TRBV4-3 with TRBJ1-1; 7 bases match TRBD1. The CDR3 spans 15 residues. Per the germline V gene, CDR1 is LGHNA and CDR2 is YSLEER. The V segment lost 0 bases and the J segment 10 bases; nucleotides outside the gene matches: 11. As DNA, the CDR3 is TGCGCCAGCAGCCAAGACCCAGGACAGGTAGGAACAGCTTTCTTT. It codes for CASSQDPGQVGTAFF.

The rearrangement joins TRBV7-9 to TRBJ2-3, with D possibly matching TRBD2 (6 bases). CDR1 is SEHNR, CDR2 FQNEAQ, per germline (reference sequence). The V end lost 7 bases, the J end lost 2 bases, and 7 bases lay between the germline ends. The CDR3 sequence is 12 residues long. The CDR3 region is CASTGDTDTQYF. The CDR3 DNA reads as TGTGCCAGCACGGGGGACACAGATACGCAGTATTTT.

This clone occurred a few times. This chain links TRBV7-6 with TRBJ2-7, with 13 nucleotides matching TRBD2. Germline-derived CDR1 and CDR2 are SGHVS and FNYEAQ. The J segment lost 11 bases and the V segment lost 5 bases, leaving 9 bases of the junction unmatched. The CDR3 contains 14 residues. Written as DNA, the CDR3 is TGTGCCAGCAGCCGATCGGGACTAGCGGGAAAAAAGTACTTC. Translated: CASSRSGLAGKKYF.

This chain connects TRBV5-6 to TRBJ2-7; tentative D call: TRBD1 (6 bases). The germline V gene has CDR1 SGHDT and CDR2 YYEEEE. This CDR3 region has 12 residues. Trimming pared 5 bases from V and 4 bases from J, leaving 10 bases between. This CDR3 reads CASSTRGYEQYF. The CDR3 nucleotides are TGTGCCAGCAGTACAAGGGGGTACGAGCAGTACTTC.

This chain links TRBV6-5 with TRBJ2-4, with 8 bases identical to TRBD1. J gave up 8 bases and V 5 bases, and 2 bases lay outside the gene matches. CDR3 length: 12 amino acids. Germline lookup yields CDR1 MNHEY and CDR2 SVGAGI. The CDR3 is CASSRQGHIQYF. The DNA of the CDR3 is TGTGCCAGCAGTCGACAGGGGCACATTCAGTACTTC.

This clone was observed a single time. V is TRBV7-2 and J is TRBJ1-5, with TRBD1 matching 8 bases. The CDR3 contains 14 residues. The V gene's germline CDR1 is SGHTA and CDR2 FQGNSA. V lost 5 bases, J lost 5 bases, and 5 bases stayed unmatched. The CDR3 DNA reads TGTGCCAGCAGCCAGGACAGGGTCGATCAGCCCCAGCATTTT. This encodes CASSQDRVDQPQHF.

V gene TRBV18 combines with J gene TRBJ2-7, with 10 bases fitting TRBD1. The germline V gene has CDR1 KGHSH and CDR2 LQKENI. The ends lost 4 bases at V and 4 bases at J; junction bases unmatched: 4. This CDR3 comprises 14 residues. CDR3 nucleotides: TGTGCCAGCTCACGGGGACAGGGGCTTTACGAGCAGTACTTC. It translates to CASSRGQGLYEQYF.

This clone appeared a single time. The chain has TRBV2 and TRBJ2-7; TRBD1 agrees at 7 bases. The CDR3 is 14 residues long. V shed 4 bases, J shed 5 bases, and the junction held 8 bases outside the gene matches. Germline lookup yields CDR1 SNHLY and CDR2 FYNNEI. The CDR3 DNA sequence: TGTGCCAGCAGTGTCGGGACAGAAGTCCACGAGCAGTACTTC. Translated: CASSVGTEVHEQYF.

J is TRBJ2-3 and V is TRBV7-9; D is possibly TRBD1 (6 bases). Germline V CDR1 and CDR2: SEHNR, FQNEAQ (reference sequence). V was clipped by 3 bases and J by 2 bases, with 9 bases between them. This CDR3 region has 14 residues. For the CDR3, the DNA is TGTGCCAGCAGCTTGAGACAGGACACAGATACGCAGTATTTT. Protein sequence: CASSLRQDTDTQYF.

V is TRBV30 and J is TRBJ2-3, with 7 positions matching TRBD2. Germline-derived CDR1 and CDR2 are GTSNPN and SVGIG (reference sequence). The CDR3 totals 14 residues. V shed 2 bases and J 4 bases; nucleotides not matched to a gene: 6. CDR3 protein: CAWSRASGADTQYF. Here the CDR3 DNA reads TGTGCCTGGAGTAGGGCGAGCGGGGCAGATACGCAGTATTTT. The full variable domain, in which reference TRBV30 and TRBJ2-3 provide the parts outside the CDR3, is SQTIHQWPATLVQPVGSPLSLECTVEGTSNPNLYWYRQAAGRGLQLLFYSVGIGQISSEVPQNLSASRPQDRQFILSSKKLLLSDSGFYLCAWSRASGADTQYFGPGTRLTVL.

This chain links TRBV9 with TRBJ1-1, with TRBD1 matching 8 bases. J lost 4 bases, V lost 3 bases, and 8 bases had no gene match. Germline values: CDR1 SGDLS, CDR2 YYNGEE. This CDR3 has 15 amino acids. The CDR3 protein is CASSATDRAGTEAFF. The CDR3, as DNA: TGTGCCAGCAGCGCAACGGACAGGGCAGGCACTGAAGCTTTCTTT.

The CDR3 sequence is CASSRGGGPDTQYF. The CDR3 DNA sequence: TGTGCCAGTAGTAGGGGCGGTGGGCCAGATACGCAGTATTTT. The V call is TRBV19, the J call TRBJ2-3, with a weak D call TRBD1 (5 bases). Per the germline V gene, CDR1 is LNHDA and CDR2 is SQIVND (reference sequence). The CDR3 runs 14 residues. V lost 4 bases, J lost 4 bases, and 12 bases lay in between.

The chain recombines TRBV5-1 with TRBJ2-4, with 8 positions matching TRBD1. V was pared by 4 bases and J by 5 bases, with 11 bases of the junction left unmatched. The CDR3 contains 16 residues. Germline V gene sequence: CDR1 SGHRS, CDR2 YFSETQ. This CDR3 reads CASSRTGSKEENIQYF. In nucleotides, the CDR3 is TGCGCCAGCAGCAGGACAGGGTCAAAGGAGGAAAACATTCAGTACTTC. The complete variable domain, with remaining parts taken from reference TRBV5-1 and TRBJ2-4, reads KAGVTQTPRYLIKTRGQQVTLSCSPISGHRSVSWYQQTPGQGLQFLFEYFSETQRNKGNFPGRFSGRQFSNSRSEMNVSTLELGDSALYLCASSRTGSKEENIQYFGAGTRLSVL.

The CDR3 DNA follows: TGTGCCAGCAGTGGACGGGAAGTCAACGTCCTGACTTTC. Its translation: CASSGREVNVLTF. The rearrangement uses TRBV25-1 and TRBJ2-6, with a weak D call TRBD2 (5 bases). The CDR3 runs to 13 residues. The V end was cut by 4 bases, the J end by 9 bases, with 10 bases between. Germline CDR1 and CDR2: MGHDK and SYGVNS.

The rearrangement uses TRBV25-1 and TRBJ2-1, with TRBD1 matching 8 bases. Unmatched junction bases numbered 15, after V lost 6 bases and J lost 2 bases. There are 18 residues in the CDR3. Per the germline V gene, CDR1 is MGHDK and CDR2 is SYGVNS. The CDR3: CASSSFGSGTGAYNEQFF. The DNA of the CDR3 is TGTGCCAGCAGCAGCTTTGGATCCGGGACAGGAGCCTACAATGAGCAGTTCTTC.

CDR3 nucleotides: TGTGCCAGCAGCACCGGGAGAGACTATGGCTACACCTTC. This encodes CASSTGRDYGYTF. The V gene is TRBV28, the J gene TRBJ1-2; D is uncertain. The CDR3 spans 13 residues. V lost 6 bases, J lost 3 bases, and 11 bases lay in between. Germline values: CDR1 MDHEN, CDR2 SYDVKM.

V is TRBV9 and J is TRBJ2-6, with 7 bases aligning to TRBD2. Germline lookup yields CDR1 SGDLS and CDR2 YYNGEE. The CDR3 spans 19 residues. J lost 1 base, V lost 3 bases, and 13 bases had no gene match. The CDR3 region has the DNA TGTGCCAGCAGCGCGGCCTGGGGAGGGGCGCCTTCTGGGGCCAACGTCCTGACTTTC. It translates to CASSAAWGGAPSGANVLTF.

This clone was seen a few times. The chain is built from TRBV2 and TRBJ2-4, with a possible D match to TRBD1 (6 bases). Germline values: CDR1 SNHLY, CDR2 FYNNEI. V shed 7 bases and J shed 9 bases, with 13 bases lying between them. The CDR3 sequence is 12 residues long. CDR3 residues: CASNLQGSIQYF. The CDR3 bases are TGTGCCAGCAATCTACAGGGTTCCATTCAGTACTTC.

V gene TRBV13 combines with J gene TRBJ2-7; no firm D call. V lost 5 bases to trimming and J lost 4 bases, with 15 bases between them. Germline V lookup: CDR1 PRHDT, CDR2 FYEKMQ (reference sequence). CDR3 length equals 14 residues. In nucleotides, the CDR3 is TGTGCCAGCAGCCCGCGCGGAGTGAGGTACGAGCAGTACTTC. Encoded protein: CASSPRGVRYEQYF. The entire variable domain, with the rest obtained from reference TRBV13 and TRBJ2-7, is as follows: AAGVIQSPRHLIKEKRETATLKCYPIPRHDTVYWYQQGPGQDPQFLISFYEKMQSDKGSIPDRFSAQQFSDYHSELNMSSLELGDSALYFCASSPRGVRYEQYFGPGTRLTVT.

The rearrangement uses TRBV19 and TRBJ2-6, with TRBD1 matching over 11 bases. The CDR3 is 16 residues long. Germline CDR1 reads LNHDA; CDR2 reads SQIVND (reference sequence). Trimming cost V 9 bases and J 4 bases; bases outside gene matches: 8. CDR3 in amino acids: CASSGQGAPGANVLTF. The CDR3 nucleotides read TGTGCCAGCAGTGGACAGGGGGCGCCCGGGGCCAACGTCCTGACTTTC.

This rearrangement joins TRBV6-6 to TRBJ1-5, with a possible D match to TRBD1 (6 bases). This CDR3 contains 15 residues. Deletions cut 4 bases from V and 0 bases from J, with 10 bases between. The germline V gene encodes CDR1 MNHNY and CDR2 SVGAGI (reference sequence). CDR3 bases: TGTGCCAGCAGTTCACAGGGATATAGCAATCAGCCCCAGCATTTT. The encoded protein is CASSSQGYSNQPQHF.

The gene calls are TRBV29-1 and TRBJ1-2; TRBD1 is a possible D gene (6 bases). Germline V gives CDR1 SQVTM, CDR2 ANQGSEA. This CDR3 has 12 residues. The germline V and J ends were trimmed by 7 bases and 5 bases, with 14 bases remaining between them. The CDR3 sequence is CSARGGLYGYTF. The CDR3 bases are TGCAGCGCCAGGGGAGGGCTTTATGGCTACACCTTC.

The rearrangement links TRBV5-1 to TRBJ2-1; a possible D gene is TRBD2 (5 bases). Germline V gene data show CDR1 as SGHRS and CDR2 as YFSETQ. The CDR3 runs to 13 residues. The V end lost 0 bases, the J end lost 14 bases, and 15 bases lay between the germline ends. The CDR3 loop reads CASSLVRGQAKFF. DNA of the CDR3: TGCGCCAGCAGCTTGGTCCGCGGGCAGGCGAAGTTCTTC.

This chain links TRBV10-1 with TRBJ2-5, with 11 bases fitting TRBD2. The CDR3 length is 17 residues. Trimming cost V 6 bases and J 2 bases; bases outside gene matches: 11. CDR1 and CDR2 (germline): WNHNN, SYGVQD (reference sequence). This chain's CDR3 is CASSTGTSGRTQETQYF. DNA of the CDR3: TGCGCCAGCAGCACCGGGACTAGCGGAAGGACTCAAGAGACCCAGTACTTC.

The genes are TRBV19 and TRBJ1-5, with a possible D match to TRBD1 (5 bases). V lost 1 base and J lost 4, with 11 bases in between. Germline V gives CDR1 LNHDA, CDR2 SQIVND (reference sequence). This CDR3 contains 15 residues. The CDR3 here is CASSIGGQTNQPQHF. The CDR3 nucleotides read TGTGCCAGTAGTATAGGGGGCCAGACAAATCAGCCCCAGCATTTT.

The chain has TRBV11-2 and TRBJ2-7; TRBD1 agrees at 8 bases. There are 15 residues in the CDR3. Germline assignment: CDR1 SGHAT and CDR2 FQNNGV. V lost 6 bases and J lost 3; bases outside the gene matches: 10. The CDR3 DNA reads as TGTGCCAGCAGACTACCCGGGACAGGAGACTACGAGCAGTACTTC. Translating gives CASRLPGTGDYEQYF.